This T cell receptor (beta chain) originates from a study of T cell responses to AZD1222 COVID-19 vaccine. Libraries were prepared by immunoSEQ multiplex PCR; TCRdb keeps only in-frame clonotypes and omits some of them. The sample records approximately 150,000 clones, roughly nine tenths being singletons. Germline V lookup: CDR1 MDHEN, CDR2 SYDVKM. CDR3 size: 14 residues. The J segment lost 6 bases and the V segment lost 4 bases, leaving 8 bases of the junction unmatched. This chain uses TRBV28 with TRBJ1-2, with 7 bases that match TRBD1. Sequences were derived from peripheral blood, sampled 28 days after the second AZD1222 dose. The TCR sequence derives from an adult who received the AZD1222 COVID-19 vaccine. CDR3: CASSSTGRGHGYTF. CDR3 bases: TGTGCCAGCAGTTCGACAGGGAGAGGACATGGCTACACCTTC.